This passage covers 10 T cell receptor beta chains from one sample sequenced in a study of cytomegalovirus exposure and HLA in healthy donors. The PCR employed 60 Vbeta primers together with 13 Jbeta primers. Clones were read by immunoSEQ multiplex PCR, and TCRdb kept only the in-frame ones, dropping some. The table shows 75,000 to 100,000 clones, with approximately 80% occurring only once. The sequenced sample was PBMCs. All receptors derive from a middle-aged man in good health and CMV-seronegative.

This clone was seen a few times. The V and J genes are TRBV5-6 and TRBJ1-2; D is unresolved. The germline V gene has CDR1 SGHDT and CDR2 YYEEEE. This CDR3 region has 12 residues. Trimming stripped 4 bases from V and 6 bases from J, with 10 bases between. CDR3 in DNA: TGTGCCAGCAGCAAAATAGAGGATGGCTACACCTTC. The encoded protein is CASSKIEDGYTF.

The CDR3 spells CASSHREGRPDTQYF. In DNA, the CDR3 is TGTGCCAGCAGCCACAGGGAGGGTAGACCAGATACGCAGTATTTT. The V and J genes are TRBV6-5 and TRBJ2-3; possibly TRBD2 for D (7 bases). CDR1 MNHEY and CDR2 SVGAGI come from the germline V gene. The CDR3 has 15 amino acids. The V end lost 6 bases, the J end lost 4 bases, and 17 bases lay between the germline ends.

The chain has TRBV2 and TRBJ1-4; 9 bases fit TRBD1. Per germline, CDR1 SNHLY and CDR2 FYNNEI. V lost 10 bases, J lost 8 bases, and 11 bases stayed unmatched. The CDR3 is 14 amino acids. CDR3 bases: TGTGCCACCAAACCCGGGACAGGGAGCGAAAAACTGTTTTTT. This codes for CATKPGTGSEKLFF.

This clone has just one count. CDR3 residues: CASRKGQESNQPQHF. The CDR3 nucleotides are TGTGCCAGCAGAAAAGGACAGGAGAGCAATCAGCCCCAGCATTTT. The chain recombines TRBV6-6 with TRBJ1-5; 7 positions agree with TRBD1. V lost 6 bases to trimming and J lost 1 base; unmatched junction nucleotides: 6. From germline, CDR1 is MNHNY and CDR2 SVGAGI (reference sequence). The CDR3 spans 15 residues.

This clone was recorded only once. The gene calls are TRBV5-1 and TRBJ2-2; the match to TRBD2 covers 11 bases. The CDR3 extends over 18 amino acids. V shed 2 bases and J 0 bases; nucleotides not matched to a gene: 6. Per the germline V gene, CDR1 is SGHRS and CDR2 is YFSETQ. In nucleotides, the CDR3 is TGCGCCAGCAGCTTTTCTAGCGGGAGGACACCGAACACCGGGGAGCTGTTTTTT. Protein: CASSFSSGRTPNTGELFF.

V gene TRBV28 combines with J gene TRBJ2-7, with D perhaps TRBD2 (5 bases). The CDR3 loop spans 15 amino acids. CDR1 is MDHEN, CDR2 SYDVKM, per germline. Trimming took 8 bases from V and 1 from J, leaving 18 bases between them. CDR3 in amino acids: CASGRERGRSYEQYF. The CDR3 DNA reads TGTGCCAGCGGACGCGAGAGAGGGCGGTCCTACGAGCAGTACTTC.

The rearrangement links TRBV6-5 to TRBJ2-3; 9 positions match TRBD2. The germline CDR1 and CDR2 sequences are MNHEY and SVGAGI. V gave up 7 bases and J gave up 2 bases; unmatched junction bases: 4. CDR3 length: 14 amino acids. CDR3 loop: CASTRTSVTDTQYF. CDR3 in DNA: TGTGCCAGCACTAGGACTAGCGTCACAGATACGCAGTATTTT.

The chain joins TRBV10-1 to TRBJ1-5; D call uncertain. Germline V CDR1 and CDR2: WNHNN, SYGVQD (reference sequence). This CDR3 is built from 13 residues. Trimming pared 0 bases from V and 5 bases from J, leaving 5 bases between. CDR3 bases: TGCGCCAGCAGTGAGTCCACGGATCAGCCCCAGCATTTT. It codes for CASSESTDQPQHF.

This clone has more than one count but fewer than ten. The rearrangement links TRBV7-9 to TRBJ2-7, with 11 bases lining up with TRBD1. Per the germline V gene, CDR1 is SEHNR and CDR2 is FQNEAQ (reference sequence). Germline trimming cut 2 bases from V and 4 bases from J; bases unmatched to any gene: 4. The CDR3 covers 15 residues. The CDR3 DNA reads TGTGCCAGCAGCTTAAGGGGACAGGGGGTGTACGAGCAGTACTTC. Encoded protein: CASSLRGQGVYEQYF.

This clone was counted between two and nine times. V and J are TRBV15 and TRBJ1-4, with D tentatively TRBD1 (5 bases). CDR1 is LNHNV and CDR2 is YYDKDF in the germline V gene (reference sequence). This CDR3 comprises 16 residues. Trimming took off 5 bases at V and 1 base at J, with 14 bases between the two ends. CDR3 DNA: TGTGCCACCAGCGGAACAAACAGGCTAACTAATGAAAAACTGTTTTTT. This gives the protein CATSGTNRLTNEKLFF.